A single sample gave rise to the 20 T cell receptor beta chains below, sequenced in a study of metastatic and nonmetastatic thyroid tumors. The entire patient cohort was treatment-naive prior to thyroid surgery. With MiXCR, TCRdb called clones anew from the PCR reads. The sample has roughly 15,000 clones; about 25% are singletons. Sequences were obtained from tumor tissue. The receptors stem from a female donor with papillary thyroid cancer or a benign thyroid nodule (not recorded which). Some clones in this sample may be carry-over from other donors' samples.

This clone was picked up many times. The chain combines TRBV2 with TRBJ2-7; D unclear. Germline values: CDR1 SNHLY, CDR2 FYNNEI. This CDR3 has 12 amino acids. The germline V and J ends were trimmed by 4 bases and 3 bases, with 7 bases remaining between them. This chain's CDR3 is CASSVGGYEQYF. For the CDR3, the DNA is TGTGCCAGCAGTGTTGGCGGCTACGAGCAGTACTTC. Full variable domain (remainder filled in from reference TRBV2 and TRBJ2-7): EPEVTQTPSHQVTQMGQEVILRCVPISNHLYFYWYRQILGQKVEFLVSFYNNEISEKSEIFDDQFSVERPDGSNFTLKIRSTKLEDSAMYFCASSVGGYEQYFGPGTRLTVT.

There are many counts of this clone. The chain couples TRBV7-3 to TRBJ2-1; TRBD2 aligns across 7 bases. The CDR3 sequence is 13 residues long. Germline CDR1 reads SGHTA; CDR2 reads FQGTGA. The V gene end was trimmed by 5 bases and the J gene end by 8 bases; junction bases not matched to a gene: 6. The CDR3 nucleotides are TGTGCCAGCAGCCCGGGACTAAGGGATGAGCAGTTCTTC. It translates to CASSPGLRDEQFF.

The chain has TRBV18 and TRBJ1-4; D is undetermined. CDR1 and CDR2 from the germline V gene are KGHSH and LQKENI. The CDR3 is 14 residues long. V was pared by 4 bases and J by 4 bases, with 10 bases between. The CDR3 here is CASSLGDGNEKLFF. CDR3 nucleotide sequence: TGTGCCAGCTCACTGGGAGACGGTAATGAAAAACTGTTTTTT.

This clone was recorded at least ten times. A much larger clone is a single base away; this may be a read error. This chain joins TRBV7-2 and TRBJ2-7, with TRBD1 as a possible D gene (6 bases). The germline V gene encodes CDR1 SGHTA and CDR2 FQGNSA. The CDR3 has 17 amino acids. The CDR3 protein is CASILANPRRGRDEQYF. CDR3 bases: TGTGCCAGCATCTTAGCCAACCCTCGCAGGGGTCGGGACGAGCAGTACTTC. Combining the CDR3 with reference TRBV7-2 and TRBJ2-7 gives the whole variable domain GAGVSQSPSNKVTEKGKDVELRCDPISGHTALYWYRQSLGQGLEFLIYFQGNSAPDKSGLPSDRFSAERTGGSVSTLTIQRTQQEDSAVYLCASILANPRRGRDEQYFGPGTRLTVT.

In its sample, this clone was seen many times. The chain uses TRBV18 and TRBJ2-5, with TRBD1 matching over 8 bases. The germline V gene has CDR1 KGHSH and CDR2 LQKENI. The CDR3 loop spans 15 amino acids. V dropped 3 bases and J dropped 1; count of bases not matched to a gene: 4. CDR3 protein: CASSPGTGPQETQYF. The CDR3 region has the DNA TGTGCCAGCTCACCGGGGACAGGTCCCCAAGAGACCCAGTACTTC.

This clone came up many times. A much larger clonotype is one base distant, so this may be a read error. The chain links TRBV11-2 to TRBJ2-7; possibly TRBD1 for D (6 bases). The CDR3 spans 14 residues. V was cut by 11 bases and J by 2 bases, with 19 bases left in between. The germline V gene has CDR1 SGHAT and CDR2 FQNNGV. The DNA for the CDR3 is TGTGCCGCAAAAATGGGGGCTAGCCCCTACGAGCAGTACTTC. As protein: CAAKMGASPYEQYF.

This clone was picked up many times. Written as DNA, the CDR3 is TGTGCCAGCAGCTTAGAGGGAGTTGGGGAAAAACTGTTTTTT. Amino acids: CASSLEGVGEKLFF. J is TRBJ1-4 and V is TRBV7-6; the D is unclear. V was clipped by 1 base and J by 8 bases, with 11 bases between them. Germline V lookup: CDR1 SGHVS, CDR2 FNYEAQ. This CDR3 comprises 14 residues.

CDR3 DNA: TGCGCCAGCAGCCAAGTAGTGGGAAGCAATCAGAACCAGCATTTT. Amino acids: CASSQVVGSNQNQHF. V and J are TRBV4-1 and TRBJ1-5; D not certain. Germline assignment: CDR1 MGHRA and CDR2 YSYEKL. This CDR3 comprises 15 residues. The germline V and J ends were trimmed by 1 base and 12 bases, with 19 bases remaining between them.

This clone was seen once. The rearrangement joins TRBV20-1 to TRBJ2-7; D is perhaps TRBD2 (6 bases). In germline, CDR1 is DFQATT, CDR2 SNEGSKA (reference sequence). The V gene lost 2 bases and the J gene lost 2 bases, with 10 bases spanning the gap. CDR3 size: 13 residues. The CDR3 DNA follows: TGCAGTGCTAGATTAGGCGGGACCTACGAGCAGTACTTC. It is translated as CSARLGGTYEQYF.

Note on this clone: A much more abundant neighbour one base away suggests this may be a read error. V gene TRBV6-4 combines with J gene TRBJ2-3; the match to TRBD2 covers 8 bases. The CDR3 is made up of 13 amino acids. Germline V gives CDR1 MRHNA, CDR2 SNTAGT. The CDR3 DNA follows: TGTGCCAGCAGTGGGACTAGCACATATACGCAGTATTTT. Encoded protein: CASSGTSTYTQYF.

V gene TRBV7-9 combines with J gene TRBJ2-7; no clear D gene. V lost 5 bases, J lost 5 bases, and 10 bases lay in between. This CDR3 has 12 amino acids. Germline V CDR1 and CDR2: SEHNR, FQNEAQ (reference sequence). CDR3 sequence reads: CASSLEIHEQYF. CDR3 sequence (DNA): TGTGCCAGCAGCCTCGAGATCCACGAGCAGTACTTC.

This chain links TRBV4-2 with TRBJ1-2, with D tentatively TRBD1 (5 bases). The germline V gene has CDR1 LGHNA and CDR2 YNFKEQ. Trimming removed 9 bases at V and 0 bases at J, with 11 bases between. The CDR3 runs to 13 residues. The CDR3 DNA is TGTGCCAGTAGGACACCAGCTAACTATGGCTACACCTTC. This encodes CASRTPANYGYTF.

This clone was recorded at least ten times. The chain links TRBV12-3 or TRBV12-4 to TRBJ2-7; 9 positions agree with TRBD1. This CDR3 is 14 amino acids long. The V and J ends lost 8 bases and 2 bases, in that order; junction bases with no gene match: 7. As DNA, the CDR3 is TGTGCCAGCCAGGACAGGGGACGAACCTACGAGCAGTACTTC. Translation gives CASQDRGRTYEQYF.

The chain joins TRBV5-1 to TRBJ2-2; no firm D call. From germline, CDR1 is SGHRS and CDR2 YFSETQ. Between the trimmed V and J ends, which lost 0 bases and 3 bases, there was a span of 9 bases. The CDR3 totals 15 residues. CDR3 residues: CASSLEFVHTGELFF. CDR3 bases: TGCGCCAGCAGCTTGGAGTTTGTTCACACCGGGGAGCTGTTTTTT.

In this sample, this clone turned up many times. Additional DNA sequences in this sample encode the identical CDR3. V usage is TRBV10-3 and J usage is TRBJ2-7; 10 bases fit TRBD2. V was clipped by 1 base and J by 4 bases; unmatched bases: 7. The germline V gene has CDR1 ENHRY and CDR2 SYGVKD. The CDR3 is 16 amino acids. The CDR3 loop reads CAISEFGLAGVYEQYF. The CDR3 nucleotides are TGTGCCATCAGTGAGTTCGGCCTAGCGGGAGTTTACGAGCAGTACTTC.

This clone was seen many times. This chain connects TRBV5-6 to TRBJ1-2, with TRBD1 matching 7 bases. V shed 4 bases and J 6 bases; nucleotides not matched to a gene: 9. Looked up from germline, CDR1 is SGHDT and CDR2 is YYEEEE. This CDR3 has 14 residues. The CDR3 nucleotides read TGTGCCAGCAGCCAATCGGACAGGTTAAATGGCTACACCTTC. This sequence encodes CASSQSDRLNGYTF.

This clone was detected once. The V gene is TRBV5-5, the J gene TRBJ1-2, with TRBD1 matching 9 bases. V trimming: 4 bases; J trimming: 2 bases; junction bases outside the gene matches: 3. The CDR3 loop spans 14 amino acids. CDR1 and CDR2 (germline): SGHKS, YYEKEE (reference sequence). DNA for the CDR3: TGTGCCAGCAGCCATGACAGGGGGAACTATGGCTACACCTTC. As protein: CASSHDRGNYGYTF.

The chain has TRBV5-1 and TRBJ2-3, with 7 bases fitting TRBD2. The length of the CDR3 is 14 residues. V lost 4 bases, J lost 0 bases, and 2 bases stayed unmatched. Germline V gene lookup returns CDR1 SGHRS and CDR2 YFSETQ. The CDR3 DNA reads TGCGCCAGCAGCAGCGGGACTAGCACAGATACGCAGTATTTT. This translates into CASSSGTSTDTQYF. The full variable domain, in which reference TRBV5-1 and TRBJ2-3 provide the parts outside the CDR3, is KAGVTQTPRYLIKTRGQQVTLSCSPISGHRSVSWYQQTPGQGLQFLFEYFSETQRNKGNFPGRFSGRQFSNSRSEMNVSTLELGDSALYLCASSSGTSTDTQYFGPGTRLTVL.

The chain is built from TRBV20-1 and TRBJ1-1; no clear D. The CDR3 spans 12 residues. V lost 4 bases, J lost 6 bases, and 12 bases lay in between. Germline loops: CDR1 DFQATT, CDR2 SNEGSKA (reference sequence). The CDR3 loop reads CSAIPSTSEAFF. The DNA of the CDR3 is TGCAGTGCTATCCCCTCGACATCTGAAGCTTTCTTT.

Remarks on this clone: Given a much more abundant clone one base away, this may be a read error. The V call is TRBV20-1, the J call TRBJ2-3; no reliable D call. This CDR3 region has 8 residues. Germline V gene data show CDR1 as DFQATT and CDR2 as SNEGSKA (reference sequence). The CDR3 sequence: CSARSRDF. CDR3 DNA: TGCAGTGCTAGATCTAGGGATTTT.